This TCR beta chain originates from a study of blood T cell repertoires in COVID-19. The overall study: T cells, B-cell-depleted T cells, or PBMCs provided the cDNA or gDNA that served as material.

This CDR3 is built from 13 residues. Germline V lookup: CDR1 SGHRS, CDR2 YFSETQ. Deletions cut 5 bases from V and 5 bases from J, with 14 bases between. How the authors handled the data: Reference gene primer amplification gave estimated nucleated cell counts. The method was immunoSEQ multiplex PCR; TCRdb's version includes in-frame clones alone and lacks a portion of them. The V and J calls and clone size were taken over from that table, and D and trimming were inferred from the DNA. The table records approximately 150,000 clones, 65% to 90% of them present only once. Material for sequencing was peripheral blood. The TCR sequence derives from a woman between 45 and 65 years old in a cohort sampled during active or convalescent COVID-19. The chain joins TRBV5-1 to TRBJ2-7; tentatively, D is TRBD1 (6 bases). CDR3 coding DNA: TGCGCCAGCAGAGACCTCAGGGGAGACGAGCAGTACTTC. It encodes CASRDLRGDEQYF. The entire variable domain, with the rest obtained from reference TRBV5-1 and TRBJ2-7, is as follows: KAGVTQTPRYLIKTRGQQVTLSCSPISGHRSVSWYQQTPGQGLQFLFEYFSETQRNKGNFPGRFSGRQFSNSRSEMNVSTLELGDSALYLCASRDLRGDEQYFGPGTRLTVT.